One sample yielded the 29 T cell receptor beta chains listed below, sequenced in a study of shared clonotypes between healthy human individuals. This table comes from immunoSEQ multiplex PCR, and its TCRdb copy is limited to in-frame clones, with some not included. Of about 2.3 million clones in the sample, roughly 92% were seen once. Sequences were obtained from naive CD4+ T cells from PBMCs. Subset defined: CD45RA+ positively selected. These receptors all come from a man between 18 and 35 years old in good health. Some clones in this sample may be carry-over from other donors' samples.

The J gene is TRBJ1-3, the V gene TRBV7-8, with TRBD1 matching over 9 bases. The V segment lost 1 base and the J segment 4 bases; nucleotides outside the gene matches: 2. The V gene's germline CDR1 is SGHVS and CDR2 FQNEAQ. The CDR3 loop spans 15 amino acids. In DNA form, the CDR3 reads TGTGCCAGCAGCTTAGTAGGGACAGGGGGAAACACCATATATTTT. Translated: CASSLVGTGGNTIYF.

The rearrangement links TRBV5-1 to TRBJ1-2; 11 bases align to TRBD1. Trimming cost V 0 bases and J 6 bases; bases outside gene matches: 10. The CDR3 is made up of 17 amino acids. CDR1 is SGHRS, CDR2 YFSETQ, per germline. CDR3 bases: TGCGCCAGCAGCTTGGCGGGACAGGGGGTCGGGAAGGATGGCTACACCTTC. Amino acid sequence: CASSLAGQGVGKDGYTF.

On this clone: One end of the junction does not line up with germline, which may come from a read error. The CDR3 protein is CASSLLDPTSGSQNF. The DNA for the CDR3 is TGTGCCAGCAGTTTACTGGATCCGACTAGCGGCTCGCAAAACTTC. The chain carries TRBV7-3 and TRBJ2-7; 9 bases fit TRBD2. This CDR3 is built from 15 residues. CDR1 and CDR2 (germline): SGHTA, FQGTGA.

The chain links TRBV18 to TRBJ2-2, with a possible D match to TRBD2 (5 bases). CDR3 size: 15 residues. The germline gives CDR1 KGHSH, CDR2 LQKENI. V was cut by 3 bases and J by 5 bases, with 13 bases left in between. The CDR3, as DNA: TGTGCCAGCTCACCCTCTGTGGGAGCGACCGGGGAGCTGTTTTTT. Translated, it gives CASSPSVGATGELFF. The whole variable domain, filled in from reference TRBV18 and TRBJ2-2, reads NAGVMQNPRHLVRRRGQEARLRCSPMKGHSHVYWYRQLPEEGLKFMVYLQKENIIDESGMPKERFSAEFPKEGPSILRIQQVVRGDSAAYFCASSPSVGATGELFFGEGSRLTVL.

The rearrangement uses TRBV18 and TRBJ1-2; 11 positions agree with TRBD1. Germline lookup yields CDR1 KGHSH and CDR2 LQKENI. The CDR3 extends over 15 amino acids. Unmatched junction bases numbered 7, after V lost 3 bases and J lost 7 bases. The CDR3 region has the DNA TGTGCCAGCTCACCTCCGGACAGGGGGCTTGGTGGCTACACCTTC. This sequence encodes CASSPPDRGLGGYTF.

The chain has TRBV23-1 and TRBJ1-5; no reliable D call. TRBV23-1 has ORF status, its function being uncertain. The ends were cut back, 1 base at V and 0 bases at J, with 10 bases in the middle. The CDR3 extends over 16 amino acids. CDR3 nucleotide sequence: TGCGCCAGCAGTCAATTGCACAGCGATAGCAATCAGCCCCAGCATTTT. Translating it yields CASSQLHSDSNQPQHF.

The rearrangement links TRBV6-5 to TRBJ1-1; 7 bases are a match to TRBD1. CDR3 size: 14 residues. Trimming took 6 bases from V and 2 from J; bases not matched to a gene: 6. Germline V gene data show CDR1 as MNHEY and CDR2 as SVGAGI. The CDR3 loop reads CASSRQGSNTEAFF. CDR3 coding DNA: TGTGCCAGCAGCCGACAGGGCTCAAACACTGAAGCTTTCTTT.

V is TRBV30 and J is TRBJ1-1, with D perhaps matching TRBD1 (5 bases). CDR3 length equals 14 residues. The germline V gene encodes CDR1 GTSNPN and CDR2 SVGIG (reference sequence). V lost 2 bases, J lost 1 base, and 11 bases lay in between. The CDR3 DNA sequence: TGTGCCTGGAGTTCCGACAGACCGAACACTGAAGCTTTCTTT. Protein: CAWSSDRPNTEAFF.

The J gene is TRBJ2-7, the V gene TRBV6-5; no reliable D call. The CDR3 sequence is 14 residues long. CDR1 is MNHEY, CDR2 SVGAGI, per germline. Trimming removed 7 bases from V and 6 bases from J, with 19 bases in between. The DNA of the CDR3 is TGTGCCAGCACCACCCCAGGTCCAAGGGTCGAGCAGTACTTC. It codes for CASTTPGPRVEQYF.

CDR3 sequence reads: CASSAAGTGLYEQYF. The CDR3 DNA sequence: TGTGCCAGCAGCGCCGCCGGGACAGGGTTATACGAGCAGTACTTC. The rearrangement links TRBV28 to TRBJ2-7; 9 bases align to TRBD1. V lost 6 bases, J lost 4 bases, and 10 bases stayed unmatched. This CDR3 spans 15 amino acids. Germline CDR1 is MDHEN and CDR2 is SYDVKM.

Note on this clone: Different DNA sequences within this sample yield the same CDR3. The rearrangement uses TRBV5-4 and TRBJ2-3; D gene uncertain. The V end lost 0 bases, the J end lost 3 bases, and 5 bases lay between the germline ends. The CDR3 has 13 residues. Germline CDR1 reads SGHNT; CDR2 reads YYREEE (reference sequence). The CDR3 DNA follows: TGTGCCAGCAGCTTGGTGAGGACAGATACGCAGTATTTT. It codes for CASSLVRTDTQYF.

V is TRBV6-1 and J is TRBJ2-1; 10 nucleotides align to TRBD2. The germline CDR1 and CDR2 sequences are MNHNS and SASEGT. The CDR3 runs 13 residues. The V segment lost 6 bases and the J segment 10 bases; nucleotides outside the gene matches: 6. This CDR3 is CASSRTSGKEQFF. The CDR3 DNA is TGTGCCAGCAGCCGGACTAGCGGAAAAGAGCAGTTCTTC.

The chain couples TRBV27 to TRBJ2-1; TRBD1 is a possible D gene (6 bases). The CDR3 sequence is 17 residues long. Germline-derived CDR1 and CDR2 are MNHEY and SMNVEV (reference sequence). V lost 6 bases and J lost 0, with 18 bases in between. The DNA for the CDR3 is TGTGCCAGCAGGGTCCGGACAGTACCCACCTCCTACAATGAGCAGTTCTTC. Translating gives CASRVRTVPTSYNEQFF.

The chain is built from TRBV28 and TRBJ2-2; 9 nucleotides align to TRBD1. Germline-derived CDR1 and CDR2 are MDHEN and SYDVKM. This CDR3 region has 15 residues. Trimming removed 5 bases from V and 7 bases from J; junction bases left unmatched: 8. DNA for the CDR3: TGTGCCAGCAGTCTGATACAGGGGGCGGGCGGGGAGCTGTTTTTT. Residues: CASSLIQGAGGELFF.

The chain recombines TRBV19 with TRBJ2-1; possibly TRBD2 for D (6 bases). Trimming pared 4 bases from V and 6 bases from J, leaving 13 bases between. Germline V gene data show CDR1 as LNHDA and CDR2 as SQIVND (reference sequence). The CDR3 consists of 14 residues. The CDR3 DNA follows: TGTGCCAGTAGTAAACCGGGACTTAGCAATGAGCAGTTCTTC. Translating gives CASSKPGLSNEQFF.

This chain connects TRBV20-1 to TRBJ1-2, with no clear D. Germline CDR1 reads DFQATT; CDR2 reads SNEGSKA (reference sequence). The V gene lost 6 bases and the J gene lost 8 bases, with 13 bases spanning the gap. The CDR3 totals 11 residues. This CDR3 is CSARELRGYTF. CDR3 sequence (DNA): TGCAGTGCCCGCGAGCTCCGAGGCTACACCTTC.

The gene calls are TRBV7-9 and TRBJ2-5; a possible D gene is TRBD1 (6 bases). This CDR3 is built from 14 residues. In germline, CDR1 is SEHNR, CDR2 FQNEAQ (reference sequence). The V and J ends lost 7 bases and 1 base respectively, with 13 bases between them. CDR3 sequence reads: CASTKQGVQETQYF. The CDR3 DNA reads TGTGCCAGCACCAAACAGGGCGTCCAAGAGACCCAGTACTTC.

The rearrangement joins TRBV7-2 to TRBJ2-7; D remains ambiguous. Germline CDR1 reads SGHTA; CDR2 reads FQGNSA. The germline V and J ends were trimmed by 2 bases and 1 base, with 18 bases remaining between them. This CDR3 is built from 17 residues. The CDR3 sequence: CASSLTSGTARSYEQYF. CDR3 coding DNA: TGTGCCAGCAGCTTAACGTCAGGAACTGCGCGATCCTACGAGCAGTACTTC.

The chain has TRBV9 and TRBJ2-3, with TRBD2 as a possible D gene (6 bases). Germline values: CDR1 SGDLS, CDR2 YYNGEE. Trimming cost V 4 bases and J 0 bases, with 15 bases left between them. The CDR3 runs to 16 residues. For the CDR3, the DNA is TGTGCCAGCAGCTCCGAGGGGAGGAGTAGCACAGATACGCAGTATTTT. Its protein is CASSSEGRSSTDTQYF.

The V gene is TRBV5-1, the J gene TRBJ2-5; 8 bases map to TRBD1. Losses at the gene ends were 4 bases for V and 5 bases for J; bases not matched to a gene: 7. This CDR3 is 14 amino acids long. Germline loops: CDR1 SGHRS, CDR2 YFSETQ. The CDR3 DNA sequence: TGCGCCAGCAGCCCACGGACAGGGTCTGAGACCCAGTACTTC. Translating gives CASSPRTGSETQYF. The variable domain in full, with the rest retrieved from reference TRBV5-1 and TRBJ2-5, is KAGVTQTPRYLIKTRGQQVTLSCSPISGHRSVSWYQQTPGQGLQFLFEYFSETQRNKGNFPGRFSGRQFSNSRSEMNVSTLELGDSALYLCASSPRTGSETQYFGPGTRLLVL.

The chain carries TRBV11-2 and TRBJ1-1; maybe TRBD1 (5 bases). Germline values: CDR1 SGHAT, CDR2 FQNNGV. There are 13 residues in the CDR3. Trimming shortened V by 5 bases and J by 7 bases, and 14 bases separated the two germline ends. The DNA for the CDR3 is TGTGCCAGCAGCGCCCTTGACAGATTTGAAGCTTTCTTT. Its protein product is CASSALDRFEAFF.

This chain joins TRBV7-6 and TRBJ2-2; TRBD1 or TRBD2 may be the D gene (5 bases each). The CDR3 loop spans 19 amino acids. V lost 2 bases to trimming and J lost 1 base, with 20 bases between them. Per germline, CDR1 SGHVS and CDR2 FNYEAQ. The CDR3 spells CASSLSGTLIGLNTGELFF. The DNA of the CDR3 is TGTGCCAGCAGCTTATCCGGGACCCTCATTGGGCTGAACACCGGGGAGCTGTTTTTT.

The chain combines TRBV5-1 with TRBJ2-5, with D perhaps assigned TRBD1 or TRBD2 (6 bases each). The CDR3 is 19 amino acids. Germline CDR1 and CDR2: SGHRS and YFSETQ. Trimming removed 1 base from V and 5 bases from J, with 27 bases in between. The CDR3 sequence is CASSLIPVGLGGGRETQYF. DNA for the CDR3: TGCGCCAGCAGCTTGATCCCCGTGGGTCTAGGGGGAGGAAGGGAGACCCAGTACTTC.

This clone was found once. V and J are TRBV28 and TRBJ2-7; D is possibly TRBD2 (7 bases). Germline V lookup: CDR1 MDHEN, CDR2 SYDVKM. V was pared by 6 bases and J by 2 bases, with 23 bases between. The CDR3 loop spans 17 amino acids. Here the CDR3 reads CASSSGRGRGTPYEQYF. The CDR3 DNA is TGTGCCAGCAGCTCCGGACGGGGGAGGGGGACTCCCTACGAGCAGTACTTC.

This clone was seen more than once but under ten times. The V and J genes are TRBV15 and TRBJ1-1; D unresolved. Germline CDR1 is LNHNV and CDR2 is YYDKDF (reference sequence). V lost 1 base and J lost 1, with 10 bases in between. This CDR3 spans 15 amino acids. The CDR3 nucleotides read TGTGCCACCAGCAGAGTGAGGTTTGGGAACACTGAAGCTTTCTTT. The encoded protein is CATSRVRFGNTEAFF.

The rearrangement links TRBV28 to TRBJ2-7, with 8 bases aligning to TRBD1. The germline CDR1 and CDR2 sequences are MDHEN and SYDVKM. The CDR3 spans 13 residues. V lost 8 bases, J lost 5 bases, and 8 bases stayed unmatched. The CDR3 loop reads CASGDRPKHEQYF. The CDR3, as DNA: TGTGCCAGCGGGGACAGGCCGAAACACGAGCAGTACTTC.

V and J are TRBV5-1 and TRBJ2-3; possible D gene TRBD2, 6 bases. The CDR3 spans 15 residues. V was pared by 2 bases and J by 3 bases, with 13 bases between. Looked up from germline, CDR1 is SGHRS and CDR2 is YFSETQ. The CDR3 protein is CASSFVAGITDTQYF. The CDR3, as DNA: TGCGCCAGCAGCTTCGTGGCGGGAATTACAGATACGCAGTATTTT. Complete variable domain (other parts from reference TRBV5-1 and TRBJ2-3): KAGVTQTPRYLIKTRGQQVTLSCSPISGHRSVSWYQQTPGQGLQFLFEYFSETQRNKGNFPGRFSGRQFSNSRSEMNVSTLELGDSALYLCASSFVAGITDTQYFGPGTRLTVL.

The chain employs TRBV6-1 and TRBJ2-7, with TRBD2 matching over 7 bases. The CDR3 loop spans 17 amino acids. Trimming at V came to 2 bases and at J to 1 base, leaving 11 bases not matched to a gene. CDR1 is MNHNS and CDR2 is SASEGT in the germline V gene. The CDR3 is CASSESFIGRWSYEQYF. In DNA, the CDR3 is TGTGCCAGCAGTGAATCTTTCATCGGGAGGTGGTCCTACGAGCAGTACTTC.

The chain uses TRBV15 and TRBJ2-7, with 9 bases identical to TRBD2. This CDR3 is 15 amino acids long. The germline V gene encodes CDR1 LNHNV and CDR2 YYDKDF (reference sequence). The junction had 4 bases not matched to a gene; V was cut back by 2 bases and J by 2 bases. The CDR3 loop reads CATSRLAGPAYEQYF. Here the CDR3 DNA reads TGTGCCACCAGCAGACTAGCGGGGCCCGCCTACGAGCAGTACTTC.